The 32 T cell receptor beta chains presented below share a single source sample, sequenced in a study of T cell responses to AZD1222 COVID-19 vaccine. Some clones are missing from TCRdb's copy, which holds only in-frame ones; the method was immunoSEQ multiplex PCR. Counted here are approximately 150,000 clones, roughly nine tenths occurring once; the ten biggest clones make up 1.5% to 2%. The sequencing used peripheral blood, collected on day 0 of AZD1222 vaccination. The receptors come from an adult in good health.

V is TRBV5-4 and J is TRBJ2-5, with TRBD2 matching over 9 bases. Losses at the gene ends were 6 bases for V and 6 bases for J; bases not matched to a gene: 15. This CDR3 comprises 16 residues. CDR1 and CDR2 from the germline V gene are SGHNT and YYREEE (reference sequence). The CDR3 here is CASNAGSGSVWKTQYF. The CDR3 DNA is TGTGCCAGCAACGCGGGTAGCGGGAGTGTTTGGAAGACCCAGTACTTC.

The CDR3 nucleotides are TGTGCCAGCAGCTACGACAGGGGTGAAGCTTTCTTT. It translates to CASSYDRGEAFF. This chain connects TRBV12-1 to TRBJ1-1; the table gives TRBD1 as D, unverified against the DNA. TRBV12-1 is a pseudogene locus. This CDR3 contains 12 residues.

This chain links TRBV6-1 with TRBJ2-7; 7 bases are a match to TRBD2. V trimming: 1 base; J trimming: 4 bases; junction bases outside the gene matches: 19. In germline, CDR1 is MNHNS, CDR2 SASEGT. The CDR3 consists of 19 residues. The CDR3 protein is CASSEDRQGGARPIYEQYF. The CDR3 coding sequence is TGTGCCAGCAGTGAAGATCGCCAGGGAGGGGCCAGACCGATATACGAGCAGTACTTC.

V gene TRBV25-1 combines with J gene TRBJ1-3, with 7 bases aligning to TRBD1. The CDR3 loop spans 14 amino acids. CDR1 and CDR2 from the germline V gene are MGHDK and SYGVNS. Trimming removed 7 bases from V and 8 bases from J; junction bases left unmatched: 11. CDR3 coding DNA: TGTGCCAGCACCGAGACAGGGTCCGGCGACACCATATATTTT. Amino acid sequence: CASTETGSGDTIYF. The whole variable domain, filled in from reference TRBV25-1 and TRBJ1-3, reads EADIYQTPRYLVIGTGKKITLECSQTMGHDKMYWYQQDPGMELHLIHYSYGVNSTEKGDLSSESTVSRIRTEHFPLTLESARPSHTSQYLCASTETGSGDTIYFGEGSWLTVV.

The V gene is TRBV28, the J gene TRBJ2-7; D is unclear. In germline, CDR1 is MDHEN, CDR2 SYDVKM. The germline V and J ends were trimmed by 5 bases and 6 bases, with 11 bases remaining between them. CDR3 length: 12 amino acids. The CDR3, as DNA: TGTGCCAGCAGTCCCCCTCTCCGCGAGCAGTACTTC. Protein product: CASSPPLREQYF. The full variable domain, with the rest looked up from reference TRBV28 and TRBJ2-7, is DVKVTQSSRYLVKRTGEKVFLECVQDMDHENMFWYRQDPGLGLRLIYFSYDVKMKEKGDIPEGYSVSREKKERFSLILESASTNQTSMYLCASSPPLREQYFGPGTRLTVT.

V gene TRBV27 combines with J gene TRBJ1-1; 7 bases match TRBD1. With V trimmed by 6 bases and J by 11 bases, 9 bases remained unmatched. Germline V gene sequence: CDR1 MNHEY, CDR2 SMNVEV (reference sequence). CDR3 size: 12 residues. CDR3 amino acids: CASSPSTGPAFF. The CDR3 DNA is TGTGCCAGCAGCCCCTCGACAGGGCCTGCTTTCTTT.

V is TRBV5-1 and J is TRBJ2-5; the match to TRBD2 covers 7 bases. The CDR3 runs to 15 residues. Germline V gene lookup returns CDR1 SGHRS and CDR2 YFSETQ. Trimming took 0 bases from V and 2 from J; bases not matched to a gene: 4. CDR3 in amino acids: CASSLERGPQETQYF. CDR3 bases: TGCGCCAGCAGCTTGGAGCGGGGACCTCAAGAGACCCAGTACTTC.

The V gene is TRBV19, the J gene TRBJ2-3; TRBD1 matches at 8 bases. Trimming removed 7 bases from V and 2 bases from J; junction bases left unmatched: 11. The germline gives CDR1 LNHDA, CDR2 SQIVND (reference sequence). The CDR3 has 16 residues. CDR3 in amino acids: CASTIEWTGSTDTQYF. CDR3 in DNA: TGTGCCAGTACCATTGAGTGGACAGGGTCCACAGATACGCAGTATTTT.

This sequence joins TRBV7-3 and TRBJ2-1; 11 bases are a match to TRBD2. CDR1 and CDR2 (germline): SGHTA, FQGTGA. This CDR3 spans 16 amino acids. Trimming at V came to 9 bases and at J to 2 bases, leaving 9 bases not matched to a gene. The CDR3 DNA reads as TGTGCCAGTGGTCCCGGGACTAGCGGACCCTACAATGAGCAGTTCTTC. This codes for CASGPGTSGPYNEQFF.

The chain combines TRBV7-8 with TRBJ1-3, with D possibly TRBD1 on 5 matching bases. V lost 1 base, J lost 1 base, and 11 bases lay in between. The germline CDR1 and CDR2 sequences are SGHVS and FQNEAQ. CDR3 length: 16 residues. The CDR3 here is CASSLGDRLSGNTIYF. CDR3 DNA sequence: TGTGCCAGCAGCTTAGGTGACAGACTGTCTGGAAACACCATATATTTT.

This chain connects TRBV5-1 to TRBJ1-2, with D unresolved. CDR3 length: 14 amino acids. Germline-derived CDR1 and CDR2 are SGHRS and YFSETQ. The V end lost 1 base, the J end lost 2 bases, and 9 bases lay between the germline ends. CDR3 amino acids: CASSLTTENYGYTF. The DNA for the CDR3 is TGCGCCAGCAGCTTGACGACCGAGAACTATGGCTACACCTTC. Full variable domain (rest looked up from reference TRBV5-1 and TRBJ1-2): KAGVTQTPRYLIKTRGQQVTLSCSPISGHRSVSWYQQTPGQGLQFLFEYFSETQRNKGNFPGRFSGRQFSNSRSEMNVSTLELGDSALYLCASSLTTENYGYTFGSGTRLTVV.

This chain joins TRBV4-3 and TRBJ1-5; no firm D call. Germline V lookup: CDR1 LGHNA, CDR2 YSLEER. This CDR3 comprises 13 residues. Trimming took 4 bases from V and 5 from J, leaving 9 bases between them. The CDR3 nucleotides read TGCGCCAGCAGCCCGTCGCCAGATCAGCCCCAGCATTTT. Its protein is CASSPSPDQPQHF.

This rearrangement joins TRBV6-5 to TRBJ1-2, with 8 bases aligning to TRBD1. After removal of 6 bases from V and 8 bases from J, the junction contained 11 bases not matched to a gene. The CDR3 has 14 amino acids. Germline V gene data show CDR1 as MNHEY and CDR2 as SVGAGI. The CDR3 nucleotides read TGTGCCAGCAGCAAAGGACAGGGCCCGGGAGGCTACACCTTC. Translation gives CASSKGQGPGGYTF.

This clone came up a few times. As DNA, the CDR3 is TGTGCCAGCAGTTCCACCGGGACTATAGGACCCCGGGAGCAGTTCTTC. Translation gives CASSSTGTIGPREQFF. The chain uses TRBV7-6 and TRBJ2-1; 7 nucleotides align to TRBD2. Germline CDR1 is SGHVS and CDR2 is FNYEAQ. V shed 6 bases and J 10 bases; nucleotides not matched to a gene: 18. The CDR3 has 16 residues.

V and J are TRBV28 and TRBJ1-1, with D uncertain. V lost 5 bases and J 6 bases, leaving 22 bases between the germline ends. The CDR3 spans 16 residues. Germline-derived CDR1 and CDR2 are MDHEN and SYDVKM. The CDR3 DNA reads TGTGCCAGCAGTCCTCCGGACCGCCCGTCGGTAGCTGAAGCTTTCTTT. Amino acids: CASSPPDRPSVAEAFF.

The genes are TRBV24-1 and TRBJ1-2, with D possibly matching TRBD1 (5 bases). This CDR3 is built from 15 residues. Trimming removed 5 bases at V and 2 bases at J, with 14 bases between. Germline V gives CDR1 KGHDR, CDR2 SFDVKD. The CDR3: CATSGSFGTNYGYTF. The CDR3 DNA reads TGTGCCACCAGTGGGTCTTTTGGGACGAACTATGGCTACACCTTC.

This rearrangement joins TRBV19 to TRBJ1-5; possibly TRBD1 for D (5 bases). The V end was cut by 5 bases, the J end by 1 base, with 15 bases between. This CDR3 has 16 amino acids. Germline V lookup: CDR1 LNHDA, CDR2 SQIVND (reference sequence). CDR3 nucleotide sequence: TGTGCCAGTAGTTTACTCGGGACGGTAAGCAATCAGCCCCAGCATTTT. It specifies CASSLLGTVSNQPQHF.

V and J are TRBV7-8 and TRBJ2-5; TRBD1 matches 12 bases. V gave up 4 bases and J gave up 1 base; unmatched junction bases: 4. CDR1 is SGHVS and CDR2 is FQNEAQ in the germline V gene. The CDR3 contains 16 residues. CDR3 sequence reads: CASSSGTGGFQETQYF. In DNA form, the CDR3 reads TGTGCCAGCAGCTCGGGGACAGGGGGCTTCCAAGAGACCCAGTACTTC.

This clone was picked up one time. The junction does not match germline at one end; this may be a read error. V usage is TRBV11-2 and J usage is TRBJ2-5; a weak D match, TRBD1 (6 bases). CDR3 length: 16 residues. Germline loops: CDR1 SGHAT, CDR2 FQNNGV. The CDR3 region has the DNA TGTGCCAGCAGTTTAGATGTCGCAGGGGTACGGGAGACCCAGTACTTC. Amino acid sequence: CASSLDVAGVRETQYF.

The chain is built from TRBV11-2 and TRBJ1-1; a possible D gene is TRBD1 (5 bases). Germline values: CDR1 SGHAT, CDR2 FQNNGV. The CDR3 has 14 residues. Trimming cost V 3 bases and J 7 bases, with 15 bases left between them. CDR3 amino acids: CASSFGADSLEAFF. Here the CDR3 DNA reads TGTGCCAGCAGCTTCGGGGCCGACTCTCTTGAAGCTTTCTTT.

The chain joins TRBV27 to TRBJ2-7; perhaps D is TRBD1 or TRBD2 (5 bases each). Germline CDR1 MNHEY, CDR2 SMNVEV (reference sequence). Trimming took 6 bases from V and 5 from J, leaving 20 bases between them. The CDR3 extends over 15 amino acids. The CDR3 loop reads CASRPHRDQTDEQYV. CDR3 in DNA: TGTGCCAGCAGGCCCCACCGGGACCAGACAGACGAGCAGTACGTC.

The CDR3 loop reads CASSQGVSGVSGEQYF. DNA for the CDR3: TGTGCCAGCTCCCAGGGAGTTAGCGGGGTCAGTGGGGAGCAGTACTTC. V is TRBV4-2 and J is TRBJ2-7; 8 bases match TRBD2. From germline, CDR1 is LGHNA and CDR2 YNFKEQ. CDR3 size: 16 residues. V was pared by 8 bases and J by 7 bases, with 19 bases of the junction left unmatched.

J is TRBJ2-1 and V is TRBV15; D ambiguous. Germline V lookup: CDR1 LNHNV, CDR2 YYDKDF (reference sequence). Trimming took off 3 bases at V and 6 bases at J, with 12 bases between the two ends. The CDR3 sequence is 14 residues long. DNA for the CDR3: TGTGCCACCAGCAGGGACGGTATATTCAATGAGCAGTTCTTC. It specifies CATSRDGIFNEQFF.

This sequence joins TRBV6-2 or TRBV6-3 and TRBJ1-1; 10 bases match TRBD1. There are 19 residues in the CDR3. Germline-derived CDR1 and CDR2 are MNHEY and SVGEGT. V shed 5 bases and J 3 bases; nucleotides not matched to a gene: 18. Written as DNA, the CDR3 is TGTGCCAGCAGTCCAGACAGGGGGCTAACCGCATCAAAAGACACTGAAGCTTTCTTT. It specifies CASSPDRGLTASKDTEAFF.

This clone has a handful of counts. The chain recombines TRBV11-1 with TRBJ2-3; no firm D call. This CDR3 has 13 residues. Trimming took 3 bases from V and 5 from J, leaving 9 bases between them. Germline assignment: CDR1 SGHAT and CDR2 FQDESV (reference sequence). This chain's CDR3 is CASSFVRRDTQYF. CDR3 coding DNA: TGTGCCAGCAGCTTCGTTAGGAGAGATACGCAGTATTTT. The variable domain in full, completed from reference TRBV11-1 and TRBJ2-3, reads EAEVAQSPRYKITEKSQAVAFWCDPISGHATLYWYRQILGQGPELLVQFQDESVVDDSQLPKDRFSAERLKGVDSTLKIQPAELGDSAMYLCASSFVRRDTQYFGPGTRLTVL.

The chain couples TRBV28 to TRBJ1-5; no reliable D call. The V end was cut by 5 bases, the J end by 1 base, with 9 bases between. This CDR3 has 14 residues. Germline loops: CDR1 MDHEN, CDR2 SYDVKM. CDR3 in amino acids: CASSPGGSNQPQHF. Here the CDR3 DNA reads TGTGCCAGCAGTCCCGGAGGGAGCAATCAGCCCCAGCATTTT.

The CDR3 here is CASRRTGTGASYNEQFF. The CDR3 DNA follows: TGTGCCAGTAGGAGAACCGGGACAGGGGCAAGTTATAATGAGCAGTTCTTC. The V gene is TRBV19, the J gene TRBJ2-1; the match to TRBD1 covers 10 bases. Germline V gene data show CDR1 as LNHDA and CDR2 as SQIVND (reference sequence). With V trimmed by 6 bases and J by 7 bases, 15 bases remained unmatched. The CDR3 is made up of 17 amino acids.

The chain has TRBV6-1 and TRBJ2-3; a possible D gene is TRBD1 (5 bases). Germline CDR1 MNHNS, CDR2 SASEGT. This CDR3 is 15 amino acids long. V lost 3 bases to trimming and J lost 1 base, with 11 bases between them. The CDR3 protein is CASSESARGTDTQYF. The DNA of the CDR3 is TGTGCCAGCAGTGAGTCGGCCAGGGGCACAGATACGCAGTATTTT.

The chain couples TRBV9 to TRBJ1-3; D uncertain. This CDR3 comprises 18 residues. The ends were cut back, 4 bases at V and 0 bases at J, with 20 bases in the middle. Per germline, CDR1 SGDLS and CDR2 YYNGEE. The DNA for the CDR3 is TGTGCCAGCAGCACCTACCTGGAGGGCGGAAGCTCTGGAAACACCATATATTTT. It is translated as CASSTYLEGGSSGNTIYF. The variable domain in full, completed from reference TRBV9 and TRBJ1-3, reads DSGVTQTPKHLITATGQRVTLRCSPRSGDLSVYWYQQSLDQGLQFLIQYYNGEERAKGNILERFSAQQFPDLHSELNLSSLELGDSALYFCASSTYLEGGSSGNTIYFGEGSWLTVV.

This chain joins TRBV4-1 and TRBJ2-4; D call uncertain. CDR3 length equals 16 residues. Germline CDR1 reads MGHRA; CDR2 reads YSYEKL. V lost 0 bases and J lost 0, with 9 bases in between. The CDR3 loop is CASSQDGVVAKNIQYF. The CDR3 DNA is TGCGCCAGCAGCCAAGATGGGGTGGTAGCCAAAAACATTCAGTACTTC.

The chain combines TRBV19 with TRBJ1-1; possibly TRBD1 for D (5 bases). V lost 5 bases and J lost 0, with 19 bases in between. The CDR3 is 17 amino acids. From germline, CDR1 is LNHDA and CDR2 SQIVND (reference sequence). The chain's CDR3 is CASSPHPRGRVNTEAFF. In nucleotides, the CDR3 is TGTGCCAGTAGTCCCCACCCGCGGGGCAGGGTGAACACTGAAGCTTTCTTT.

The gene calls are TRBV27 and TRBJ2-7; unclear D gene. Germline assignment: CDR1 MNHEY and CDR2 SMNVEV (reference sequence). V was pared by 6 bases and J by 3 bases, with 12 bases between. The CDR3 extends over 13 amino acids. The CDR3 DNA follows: TGTGCCAGCAGATTAAATCACCGCTACGAGCAGTACTTC. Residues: CASRLNHRYEQYF.